The 25 T cell receptor beta chains presented below share a single source sample, sequenced in a study of shared clonotypes between healthy human individuals (dated by TCRdb to 2018 to 2020). Library preparation employed the immunoSEQ multiplex PCR assay. Drawn from immuneACCESS, this table holds only the in-frame rearrangements with V and J called that TCRdb kept. Clones are partly lost; checked studies trace under half to an unresolved V gene and leave the rest unexplained. Present in this sample are around 940,000 clones, 70% to 85% of which were seen just once. Of the sample, over 1.3% falls within the top ten clones. Source material: memory CD4+ T cells sorted from blood. What this sample's cell subset or site label stands for: CD45RA-negative fraction. The receptors originated from a man younger than 35 in good health.

The rearrangement uses TRBV5-1 and TRBJ2-5; possible D gene TRBD2, 6 bases. Germline assignment: CDR1 SGHRS and CDR2 YFSETQ. CDR3 size: 15 residues. V dropped 2 bases and J dropped 5 bases, with 16 bases sitting between them. CDR3: CASSFGAGMGETQYF. As DNA, the CDR3 is TGCGCCAGCAGCTTTGGTGCGGGGATGGGGGAGACCCAGTACTTC.

V usage is TRBV11-2 and J usage is TRBJ2-2; 9 bases align to TRBD1. This CDR3 spans 15 amino acids. V shed 5 bases, J shed 5 bases, and the junction held 6 bases outside the gene matches. Germline V lookup: CDR1 SGHAT, CDR2 FQNNGV. The CDR3 reads CASSQNRGLTGELFF. The CDR3 coding sequence is TGTGCCAGCAGCCAGAACAGGGGGCTTACCGGGGAGCTGTTTTTT.

This chain uses TRBV6-1 with TRBJ2-6, with D tentatively TRBD1 (5 bases). The germline gives CDR1 MNHNS, CDR2 SASEGT. The V and J ends lost 2 bases and 0 bases respectively, with 17 bases between them. This CDR3 contains 19 residues. In DNA, the CDR3 is TGTGCCAGCAGTGAATGGAGCAGGGTTCACCCCTCTGGGGCCAACGTCCTGACTTTC. Translation gives CASSEWSRVHPSGANVLTF.

This chain links TRBV10-1 with TRBJ2-1; 13 bases agree with TRBD2. With V trimmed by 6 bases and J by 6 bases, 2 bases remained unmatched. Germline lookup yields CDR1 WNHNN and CDR2 SYGVQD (reference sequence). The CDR3 spans 14 residues. CDR3 sequence: CASSTSGRANEQFF. The CDR3 DNA sequence: TGCGCCAGCAGCACTAGCGGGAGGGCCAATGAGCAGTTCTTC.

This sequence joins TRBV28 and TRBJ2-7, with TRBD2 matching 11 bases. CDR3 length: 14 amino acids. In germline, CDR1 is MDHEN, CDR2 SYDVKM. V lost 10 bases, J lost 1 base, and 6 bases stayed unmatched. The CDR3 coding sequence is TGTGCCACCAAAACTAGCGGGGGATCCTACGAGCAGTACTTC. Translating it yields CATKTSGGSYEQYF. The whole variable domain, remainder taken from reference TRBV28 and TRBJ2-7, is DVKVTQSSRYLVKRTGEKVFLECVQDMDHENMFWYRQDPGLGLRLIYFSYDVKMKEKGDIPEGYSVSREKKERFSLILESASTNQTSMYLCATKTSGGSYEQYFGPGTRLTVT.

The chain is built from TRBV7-9 and TRBJ2-7; 8 bases are shared with TRBD1. Trimming cost V 5 bases and J 4 bases; bases outside gene matches: 7. Germline loops: CDR1 SEHNR, CDR2 FQNEAQ (reference sequence). The CDR3 length is 14 residues. In nucleotides, the CDR3 is TGTGCCAGCAGCCCAGGGGGCTCGGGGTACGAGCAGTACTTC. It is translated as CASSPGGSGYEQYF.

The gene calls are TRBV6-6 and TRBJ2-1; TRBD1 aligns across 7 bases. In germline, CDR1 is MNHNY, CDR2 SVGAGI (reference sequence). The V segment lost 10 bases and the J segment 4 bases; nucleotides outside the gene matches: 4. The CDR3 is 12 residues long. Written as DNA, the CDR3 is TGTGCCACCGGGACAGCTTACAATGAGCAGTTCTTC. This translates into CATGTAYNEQFF.

This clone was observed a handful of times. The chain combines TRBV27 with TRBJ1-6; TRBD1 aligns across 9 bases. This CDR3 is built from 15 residues. The junction had 9 bases not matched to a gene; V was cut back by 5 bases and J by 10 bases. Germline V gene sequence: CDR1 MNHEY, CDR2 SMNVEV (reference sequence). For the CDR3, the DNA is TGTGCCAGCAGTCCGGGGACAGGGCTTAAGTCACCCCTCCACTTT. Protein product: CASSPGTGLKSPLHF.

The J gene is TRBJ1-2, the V gene TRBV28; 8 bases match TRBD1. Unmatched junction bases numbered 19, after V lost 5 bases and J lost 8 bases. The CDR3 consists of 17 residues. Germline-derived CDR1 and CDR2 are MDHEN and SYDVKM. The CDR3 coding sequence is TGTGCCAGCAGTACCGGGGCAGGGGGCGGTATAAATGAGGGCTACACCTTC. It translates to CASSTGAGGGINEGYTF.

About this clone: This same CDR3 is encoded by further DNA sequences in the sample. This sequence joins TRBV2 and TRBJ2-7, with D possibly TRBD2 on 6 matching bases. The CDR3 contains 11 residues. CDR1 SNHLY and CDR2 FYNNEI come from the germline V gene. Trimming took off 10 bases at V and 3 bases at J, with 10 bases between the two ends. CDR3 sequence: CATGLVYEQYF. The CDR3, as DNA: TGTGCCACGGGACTCGTCTACGAGCAGTACTTC.

This clone was picked up a small number of times. This rearrangement joins TRBV2 to TRBJ2-1, with 7 bases that match TRBD1. The germline V gene has CDR1 SNHLY and CDR2 FYNNEI. V dropped 6 bases and J dropped 10; count of bases not matched to a gene: 15. The CDR3 consists of 15 residues. The CDR3 here is CASRLTPAEGAEQFF. The CDR3 bases are TGTGCCAGCAGGCTAACCCCCGCAGAGGGGGCGGAGCAGTTCTTC.

V usage is TRBV11-2 and J usage is TRBJ1-6; TRBD1 might be the D (5 bases). CDR1 and CDR2 (germline): SGHAT, FQNNGV. Trimming took off 4 bases at V and 3 bases at J, with 10 bases between the two ends. CDR3 length equals 15 residues. The CDR3 loop is CASSSRTNYNSPLHF. CDR3 DNA: TGTGCCAGCAGCTCTCGGACAAACTATAATTCACCCCTCCACTTT.

This chain connects TRBV7-9 to TRBJ1-2, with a tentative D call TRBD1 (5 bases). Germline V gene lookup returns CDR1 SEHNR and CDR2 FQNEAQ (reference sequence). This CDR3 has 14 residues. Trimming removed 2 bases at V and 0 bases at J, with 7 bases between. In DNA, the CDR3 is TGTGCCAGCAGCTTAATGGGGGCTAACTATGGCTACACCTTC. Translation: CASSLMGANYGYTF.

The chain combines TRBV28 with TRBJ1-6, with 11 bases identical to TRBD1. Germline CDR1 and CDR2: MDHEN and SYDVKM. With 2 bases clipped from V and 7 bases from J, the junction kept 7 bases outside the gene matches. The CDR3 contains 17 residues. The CDR3 bases are TGTGCCAGCAGTTTACCCGGACAGGGGGCGAAAAATTCACCCCTCCACTTT. It codes for CASSLPGQGAKNSPLHF.

The rearrangement links TRBV6-4 to TRBJ2-3, with D tentatively TRBD2 (6 bases). The ends were cut back, 4 bases at V and 0 bases at J, with 11 bases in the middle. This CDR3 has 15 residues. The germline V gene has CDR1 MRHNA and CDR2 SNTAGT. CDR3 sequence reads: CASSVVGGSTDTQYF. CDR3 DNA sequence: TGTGCCAGCAGTGTGGTGGGGGGTAGCACAGATACGCAGTATTTT.

A single count supports this clone. The chain couples TRBV11-2 to TRBJ1-2, with 7 positions matching TRBD1. The CDR3 spans 14 residues. The V gene end was trimmed by 1 base and the J gene end by 4 bases; junction bases not matched to a gene: 3. Germline CDR1 is SGHAT and CDR2 is FQNNGV. The CDR3 nucleotides read TGTGCCAGCAGCTTAGGACAGGGAGTCTATGGCTACACCTTC. This sequence encodes CASSLGQGVYGYTF.

DNA of the CDR3: TGTGCCACCAGCCTTTCCCCAACGGGACAGGGGGATAATGAGCAGTTCTTC. Protein: CATSLSPTGQGDNEQFF. This rearrangement joins TRBV15 to TRBJ2-1; TRBD1 agrees at 11 bases. Germline loops: CDR1 LNHNV, CDR2 YYDKDF (reference sequence). The CDR3 loop spans 17 amino acids. Trimming cost V 5 bases and J 7 bases; bases outside gene matches: 13.

The chain employs TRBV2 and TRBJ1-4, with D hard to call. The germline CDR1 and CDR2 sequences are SNHLY and FYNNEI. V was shortened by 6 bases and J by 0 bases, with 11 bases between the two germline ends. The CDR3 runs 15 residues. The CDR3 is CASRPSPATNEKLFF. The CDR3 coding sequence is TGTGCCAGCAGGCCGTCCCCTGCAACTAATGAAAAACTGTTTTTT.

J is TRBJ2-7 and V is TRBV2; D possibly matches TRBD1 or TRBD2 (5 bases each). The CDR3 contains 13 residues. From germline, CDR1 is SNHLY and CDR2 FYNNEI. V was clipped by 5 bases and J by 1 base, with 9 bases between them. DNA for the CDR3: TGTGCCAGCAGTCGGGACCAATCCTACGAGCAGTACTTC. Translating gives CASSRDQSYEQYF. The full variable domain, with the rest looked up from reference TRBV2 and TRBJ2-7, is EPEVTQTPSHQVTQMGQEVILRCVPISNHLYFYWYRQILGQKVEFLVSFYNNEISEKSEIFDDQFSVERPDGSNFTLKIRSTKLEDSAMYFCASSRDQSYEQYFGPGTRLTVT.

The J gene is TRBJ1-4, the V gene TRBV5-1; D is unresolved. This CDR3 has 12 residues. Trimming took 1 base from V and 8 from J, leaving 6 bases between them. CDR1 is SGHRS, CDR2 YFSETQ, per germline. The CDR3 DNA reads as TGCGCCAGCAGCTTGCAAGGGGAAAAACTGTTTTTT. Translation gives CASSLQGEKLFF.

This chain links TRBV4-1 with TRBJ1-5; TRBD1 might be the D (5 bases). The CDR3 extends over 16 amino acids. V was shortened by 4 bases and J by 4 bases, with 17 bases between the two germline ends. From germline, CDR1 is MGHRA and CDR2 YSYEKL. CDR3 protein: CASSPVLAGGNQPQHF. The CDR3 DNA is TGCGCCAGCAGCCCTGTGTTGGCGGGGGGGAATCAGCCCCAGCATTTT.

This rearrangement joins TRBV30 to TRBJ2-2; unclear D gene. From germline, CDR1 is GTSNPN and CDR2 SVGIG (reference sequence). CDR3 length: 14 amino acids. Trimming left V 0 bases short and J 4 bases short, with 9 bases between. The CDR3 here is CAWSVLAVTGELFF. For the CDR3, the DNA is TGTGCCTGGAGTGTACTGGCTGTCACCGGGGAGCTGTTTTTT.

The V call is TRBV7-2, the J call TRBJ2-1, with 9 bases lining up with TRBD2. With 5 bases clipped from V and 9 bases from J, the junction kept 17 bases outside the gene matches. This CDR3 is built from 17 residues. Germline V lookup: CDR1 SGHTA, CDR2 FQGNSA. The CDR3 reads CASSPRSVAGGPSEQFF. The CDR3, as DNA: TGTGCCAGCAGCCCCCGGAGTGTGGCGGGAGGGCCCAGTGAGCAGTTCTTC.

This chain uses TRBV7-2 with TRBJ2-2; D is possibly TRBD1 (6 bases). This CDR3 is built from 15 residues. Per the germline V gene, CDR1 is SGHTA and CDR2 is FQGNSA. V dropped 5 bases and J dropped 0 bases, with 10 bases sitting between them. CDR3 sequence reads: CASSRQAANTGELFF. The CDR3 DNA sequence: TGTGCCAGCAGCCGACAGGCTGCGAACACCGGGGAGCTGTTTTTT.

This chain links TRBV11-2 with TRBJ2-2; D gene unclear. Germline CDR1 SGHAT, CDR2 FQNNGV. The CDR3 sequence is 13 residues long. Deletions cut 1 base from V and 6 bases from J, with 6 bases between. The CDR3 is CASSLGAAGELFF. The CDR3 DNA reads TGTGCCAGCAGCTTAGGAGCAGCCGGGGAGCTGTTTTTT.